Included here is one T cell receptor (beta chain) sequence, with context. This clonotype has ten or more counts. The clone's antigen remains unknown. Base qualities were left out, and no much larger clone turns up one base away. Naive CD8 T cells were FACS-sorted as CD8+CD4-CCR7+CD45RA+ on a BD FACSAria II into RLT Plus buffer. For a sensitivity comparison, a portion of naive CD8 T cell RNA was divided equally between MIDCIRS and a Smart-seq2-style 5'RACE protocol. CD8 T cells were enriched using RosetteSep CD8+ T Cell Enrichment Cocktail and Ficoll-Paque, and the enriched cells then underwent ACK red cell lysis. Library prep was done by PCR. These reads were obtained on an Illumina MiSeq. Purification of total RNA was performed with the Qiagen AllPrep DNA/RNA kit. Before analysis, reads from multiple sequencing runs of the same library were pooled. The original pipeline was this. Only reads with exact TCR constant sequence were kept, trimmed to 150 nt, and grouped by their 12-nt molecular barcodes. Within each barcode group, reads were sub-clustered at a 15% Levenshtein threshold, and quality-weighted consensus sequences were built per RNA molecule. Non-functional sequences were filtered out, along with any lower-count sequence sitting one edit away from another sequence. Based on fitting two negative binomial distributions, any barcode sub-cluster with under 20% of the maximum read count was discarded. TCRdb trimmed public reads at Q25 via fastp, called clones via MiXCR and kept in-frame beta chains. Rows matching on CDR3 protein sequence are summarized as one entry with the most common DNA and genes. The V and J calls reflect TCRdb's pipeline rather than the authors' work. This sample has about 40,000 distinct CDR3 sequences in its table, and around 20% of those were observed once. The ten biggest clones cover 7.1% of the sample.

This record comes from a study of molecular identifiers for immune sequencing clone quantification (dated by TCRdb to 2016 to 2018). Regarding the study in general: For a replicate experiment, RNA from approximately 20,000 or 100,000 naive CD8 T cells was divided into five aliquots, and four of the five aliquots were sequenced. This methods study used CD8 T cells to benchmark TCR RNA copy counting and molecular-identifier clustering-based TCR repertoire sequencing (MIDCIRS).

V was cut back by 5 bases and J by 8 bases, leaving a gap of 13 bases between them. From the cysteine through the phenylalanine, the CDR3 covers 13 amino acids. The only DNA kept is the CDR3, 39 bases in frame from the first base. The germline V gene (reference sequence) specifies LNHDA as CDR1 and SQIVND as CDR2. Overall study outcomes, separate from this receptor: When barcode sub-clustering was left out, chimeric consensus sequences inflated TCR diversity, with chimeras reaching as high as 47%. In CMV-specific effector cells, clones with more than 20 RNA copies contained over 99% of molecules, whereas in naive cells such clones contained under 1% of molecules. The sizes of highly expanded clones could end up underestimated when identical TCR molecules share a barcode. A single cell's worth of spiked-in Jurkat TCR RNA was reported detectable even among some 920,000 naive CD8 T cells. Modeling estimated around 3.2 recovered TCR RNA copies per cell, compared with about 10 by digital PCR, which implies around 30% capture efficiency.

Sequenced input: naive CD8+ T cells from blood, with Jurkat cell RNA spiked in. The cell subset or site label of this sample denotes: FACS-sorted CD8+CD4-CCR7+CD45RA+ naive T cells. This TCR derives from a human donor in good health. Some libraries in this study had Jurkat cell RNA spiked in. The V and J segments used are TRBV19 and TRBJ2-1, with the D gene not clear enough to name. The encoded CDR3 is CASSVKVVHEQFF. In nucleotides, the sequence is TGTGCCAGTAGTGTTAAGGTTGTACATGAGCAGTTCTTC.